This TCR beta chain originates from a study of blood T cell repertoires in COVID-19. Turning to the study itself: Whether acute or convalescent, the COVID-19 samples came from the United States, Italy and Spain.

How the authors handled the data: Using reference gene primer amplification, nucleated cell counts were estimated. Using immunoSEQ multiplex PCR, the repertoire was profiled, and TCRdb retains in-frame clones only, with some absent. The V and J calls and clone size were taken over from that table, and D and trimming were inferred from the DNA. Altogether 150,000 to 200,000 clones are present, around 86% being singletons, with the ten largest covering roughly 7%. This clone was recorded once. Germline V lookup: CDR1 SGHAT, CDR2 FQNNGV. Trimming removed 2 bases from V and 6 bases from J, with 7 bases in between. CDR3 length: 12 residues.

The receptor's source is a woman at least 80 years old in a cohort sampled during active or convalescent COVID-19. Sequencing was done on a sample of peripheral blood. The V and J genes are TRBV11-2 and TRBJ1-1; the D is unclear. For the CDR3, the DNA is TGTGCCAGCAGCTTAAACATGCCTGAAGCTTTCTTT. Translating it yields CASSLNMPEAFF.